A single sample is the source of the 9 T cell receptor beta chains below, sequenced in a study of CD8+ T cells in alopecia areata. Treatment in this sample: oral pan-JAK inhibitor, 5-10 mg twice daily. TCR sequencing used cDNA made by reverse transcription of extracted RNA. Using immunoSEQ multiplex PCR, the repertoire was profiled, and TCRdb retains in-frame clones only, with some absent. Seen here are about 60,000 clones, around 42% observed once, and the top ten hold around 20%. The sample in question was CD8+ T cells sorted from blood, obtained at approximately week 36, from a patient treated with tofacitinib. Source of these receptors: a human donor with alopecia areata.

This clone was counted between two and nine times. CDR3: CAWSWGTGGGYGYTF. In DNA, the CDR3 is TGTGCCTGGAGTTGGGGGACAGGGGGCGGCTATGGCTACACCTTC. V usage is TRBV30 and J usage is TRBJ1-2; 12 nucleotides line up with TRBD1. Germline V CDR1 and CDR2: GTSNPN, SVGIG (reference sequence). J lost 4 bases, V lost 2 bases, and 5 bases had no gene match. The CDR3 has 15 residues.

The V and J genes are TRBV5-1 and TRBJ2-5; 9 bases agree with TRBD1. This CDR3 comprises 17 residues. Trimming at V came to 2 bases and at J to 4 bases, leaving 12 bases not matched to a gene. Germline CDR1 reads SGHRS; CDR2 reads YFSETQ. CDR3 loop: CASSFIPGQGVLETQYF. In nucleotides, the CDR3 is TGCGCCAGCAGCTTCATCCCGGGACAGGGAGTCCTAGAGACCCAGTACTTC.

J is TRBJ1-5 and V is TRBV4-2, with 7 bases aligning to TRBD1. Looked up from germline, CDR1 is LGHNA and CDR2 is YNFKEQ. The CDR3 is made up of 14 amino acids. The J segment lost 4 bases and the V segment lost 6 bases, leaving 6 bases of the junction unmatched. The CDR3 spells CASSFGTANQPQHF. As DNA, the CDR3 is TGTGCCAGCAGTTTCGGGACAGCTAATCAGCCCCAGCATTTT.

The chain joins TRBV9 to TRBJ1-1; D ambiguous. Germline CDR1 SGDLS, CDR2 YYNGEE. Deletions cut 0 bases from V and 2 bases from J, with 5 bases between. The CDR3 has 13 residues. The CDR3 protein is CASSVGINTEAFF. The CDR3 DNA reads as TGTGCCAGCAGCGTAGGGATTAACACTGAAGCTTTCTTT.

The chain recombines TRBV7-9 with TRBJ1-2; no firm D call. The CDR3 runs 15 residues. Trimming took off 1 base at V and 0 bases at J, with 9 bases between the two ends. From germline, CDR1 is SEHNR and CDR2 FQNEAQ (reference sequence). The CDR3 DNA sequence: TGTGCCAGCAGCTTAGGGGAGAGGGCTAACTATGGCTACACCTTC. It translates to CASSLGERANYGYTF. Complete variable domain (other parts from reference TRBV7-9 and TRBJ1-2): DTGVSQNPRHKITKRGQNVTFRCDPISEHNRLYWYRQTLGQGPEFLTYFQNEAQLEKSRLLSDRFSAERPKGSFSTLEIQRTEQGDSAMYLCASSLGERANYGYTFGSGTRLTVV.

The table lists this clone with a count of one. The V call is TRBV29-1, the J call TRBJ2-7, with 8 bases identical to TRBD1. Looked up from germline, CDR1 is SQVTM and CDR2 is ANQGSEA. V shed 4 bases and J 3 bases; nucleotides not matched to a gene: 14. The CDR3 consists of 16 residues. The CDR3 sequence: CSVVVVGRTGNYEQYF. In nucleotides, the CDR3 is TGCAGCGTTGTGGTTGTTGGGCGGACAGGGAACTACGAGCAGTACTTC.

This rearrangement joins TRBV6-1 to TRBJ2-3; D unresolved. Per the germline V gene, CDR1 is MNHNS and CDR2 is SASEGT. V was pared by 5 bases and J by 1 base, with 10 bases between. The CDR3 runs 14 residues. CDR3 sequence: CASSPRMGTDTQYF. The CDR3 DNA is TGTGCCAGCAGTCCCCGCATGGGCACAGATACGCAGTATTTT.

The chain links TRBV29-1 to TRBJ2-7; the D gene is possibly TRBD2 (5 bases). CDR1 is SQVTM and CDR2 is ANQGSEA in the germline V gene. The CDR3 has 11 amino acids. V shed 4 bases and J shed 5 bases, with 9 bases lying between them. Here the CDR3 reads CSVGGSNEQYF. Written as DNA, the CDR3 is TGCAGCGTTGGAGGGTCTAACGAGCAGTACTTC.

J is TRBJ2-7 and V is TRBV9; D is possibly TRBD2 (5 bases). Trimming stripped 5 bases from V and 0 bases from J, with 9 bases between. There are 13 residues in the CDR3. CDR1 and CDR2 from the germline V gene are SGDLS and YYNGEE. CDR3 DNA: TGTGCCAGCAGTCCGGGAAACTCCTACGAGCAGTACTTC. Translating gives CASSPGNSYEQYF.